This TCR beta chain is drawn from a study of T cells in Graves' hyperthyroidism and ophthalmopathy. The CDR3 runs 14 residues. From germline, CDR1 is KGHSH and CDR2 LQKENI. V was trimmed by 6 bases and J by 3 bases, leaving 14 bases between them. The investigators amplified TCR beta CDR3 regions from RNA transcripts. Carried out on the TCR CDR3, a first-round RT-PCR used the HTBI primer set. TCRdb processed the multiplex PCR reads anew with MiXCR; each CDR3 protein has one entry. The data show approximately 600,000 distinct CDR3 sequences, 11% to 15% seen once. Sequencing was performed on blood. The chain links TRBV18 to TRBJ1-1; D remains unclear. This sequence was found in a woman aged 18-29 years with Graves' ophthalmopathy. The CDR3 nucleotides are TGTGCCAGCTCGCCCGGGAATCCGGACACTGAAGCTTTCTTT. It translates to CASSPGNPDTEAFF.